This T cell receptor (beta chain) was sequenced during a study of T cells in Graves' hyperthyroidism and ophthalmopathy. Study-wide findings and caveats: From stable hyperthyroidism, ophthalmopathy was set apart by a 13 V-J model.

Lactation, pregnancy, other autoimmune disease or uncontrolled infection excluded patients. Clinical symptoms, serum thyroxine and TRAb, thyroid ultrasound and orbital computed tomography were used for the diagnoses. V was pared by 4 bases and J by 2 bases, with 6 bases of the junction left unmatched. The CDR3 loop spans 15 amino acids. This clonotype was counted ten times or more. No antigen is known for it. The investigators amplified TCR beta CDR3 regions from RNA transcripts. The TCR CDR3 was amplified in a first-round RT-PCR using the HTBI primer set. TCRdb re-called the multiplex PCR reads through MiXCR, storing one row per CDR3 protein. The sample shows around 430,000 distinct CDR3 sequences, approximately 15% of them seen only once.

The sequence derives from a woman aged 25 to 39 with Graves' hyperthyroidism. The chain is built from TRBV12-3 or TRBV12-4 and TRBJ2-3, with 7 bases identical to TRBD2. What was sequenced was blood. The CDR3 DNA follows: TGTGCCAGCAGTTCCCGGACTAGGGACACAGATACGCAGTATTTT. This sequence encodes CASSSRTRDTDTQYF.